One and the same sample provided the 27 T cell receptor beta chains below, sequenced in a study of spatial heterogeneity in lung cancer. Time point in this sample: sample taken at primary tumor resection. The study sequenced unsorted whole RNA from tumor, nontumor lung or frozen PBMC. TCRdb independently ran MiXCR on the 5' RACE reads; one entry per CDR3 protein. The sample lists about 4,400 distinct CDR3 sequences, over 20% occurring once. The sample here was normal lung tissue next to the tumor, taken at surgery. These receptors were taken from a female donor with early-stage non-small cell lung cancer.

This clonotype was observed at least ten times. The CDR3 DNA reads TGTGCCAGCAGCAACGGACCCTATGGCTACACCTTC. Its translation: CASSNGPYGYTF. The chain links TRBV7-2 to TRBJ1-2; no reliable D call. V lost 5 bases and J 4 bases, leaving 8 bases between the germline ends. Per germline, CDR1 SGHTA and CDR2 FQGNSA. CDR3 length equals 12 residues.

The rearrangement links TRBV20-1 to TRBJ2-7; 8 bases line up with TRBD2. Germline assignment: CDR1 DFQATT and CDR2 SNEGSKA (reference sequence). Losses at the gene ends were 5 bases for V and 2 bases for J; bases not matched to a gene: 5. This CDR3 has 13 residues. CDR3 sequence reads: CSARSGGPYEQYF. DNA for the CDR3: TGCAGTGCTCGGTCGGGGGGGCCCTACGAGCAGTACTTC.

The CDR3, as DNA: TGTGCCAGCAGTTTAGGCGGGGCTGAAGCTTTCTTT. Translating it yields CASSLGGAEAFF. V gene TRBV28 combines with J gene TRBJ1-1; no reliable D call. The CDR3 loop spans 12 amino acids. Trimming took off 2 bases at V and 6 bases at J, with 7 bases between the two ends. Germline V gene data show CDR1 as MDHEN and CDR2 as SYDVKM.

In this sample, this clonotype is medium-sized. The rearrangement links TRBV19 to TRBJ1-5; TRBD1 aligns across 9 bases. The CDR3 spans 14 residues. Unmatched junction bases numbered 5, after V lost 5 bases and J lost 6 bases. Germline assignment: CDR1 LNHDA and CDR2 SQIVND (reference sequence). The CDR3 reads CASSVGTGFQPQHF. CDR3 nucleotide sequence: TGTGCCAGTAGTGTCGGGACAGGGTTTCAGCCCCAGCATTTT. The whole variable domain, filled in from reference TRBV19 and TRBJ1-5, reads DGGITQSPKYLFRKEGQNVTLSCEQNLNHDAMYWYRQDPGQGLRLIYYSQIVNDFQKGDIAEGYSVSREKKESFPLTVTSAQKNPTAFYLCASSVGTGFQPQHFGDGTRLSIL.

This clonotype was counted ten times or more. This chain joins TRBV20-1 and TRBJ2-1; TRBD1 agrees at 8 bases. The CDR3 runs 14 residues. V dropped 3 bases and J dropped 5; count of bases not matched to a gene: 6. CDR1 is DFQATT and CDR2 is SNEGSKA in the germline V gene (reference sequence). CDR3 DNA: TGCAGTGCTAGCCGGGACAGGAGCAACAATGAGCAGTTCTTC. Its protein product is CSASRDRSNNEQFF.

This clonotype was detected only a few times. Relative to the germline gene, one junction end is altered; a read error may explain this. The CDR3 bases are TGTGCCAGCAGCCAAGGGCCCGGCCGCCTGTCATTT. This encodes CASSQGPGRLSF. The chain carries TRBV14 and TRBJ1-4; no clear D. CDR3 length: 12 residues. CDR1 and CDR2 from the germline V gene are SGHDN and FVKESK.

This clonotype came up a few times. A much larger clone differs from this one at a single base, so this may be a read error. The J gene is TRBJ1-2, the V gene TRBV5-6; possible D gene TRBD1, 6 bases. V was cut by 5 bases and J by 0 bases, with 11 bases left in between. Germline V gene data show CDR1 as SGHDT and CDR2 as YYEEEE. This CDR3 has 14 residues. The CDR3 protein is CASREQGTNYGYTF. For the CDR3, the DNA is TGTGCCAGCAGGGAGCAGGGGACTAACTATGGCTACACCTTC. Variable domain in full (rest from reference TRBV5-6 and TRBJ1-2): DAGVTQSPTHLIKTRGQQVTLRCSPKSGHDTVSWYQQALGQGPQFIFQYYEEEERQRGNFPDRFSGHQFPNYSSELNVNALLLGDSALYLCASREQGTNYGYTFGSGTRLTVV.

This clonotype was seen ten or more times. The chain recombines TRBV11-2 with TRBJ1-6; no definite D call. This CDR3 contains 13 residues. CDR1 is SGHAT and CDR2 is FQNNGV in the germline V gene. Deletions cut 5 bases from V and 8 bases from J, with 10 bases between. CDR3 region: CASSPELYSPLHF. As DNA, the CDR3 is TGTGCCAGCAGCCCGGAGTTATATTCACCCCTCCACTTT.

This clonotype was picked up many times. The rearrangement uses TRBV27 and TRBJ2-1, with 14 bases matching TRBD2. Germline CDR1 reads MNHEY; CDR2 reads SMNVEV (reference sequence). The ends lost 4 bases at V and 10 bases at J; junction bases unmatched: 12. This CDR3 spans 17 amino acids. CDR3 loop: CASSSRIGTSGSSEQFF. In DNA, the CDR3 is TGTGCCAGCAGTTCCCGTATTGGGACTAGCGGGAGTTCGGAGCAGTTCTTC.

This clonotype is labeled as medium-sized. V and J are TRBV28 and TRBJ2-5; 10 bases map to TRBD1. With V trimmed by 6 bases and J by 5 bases, 9 bases remained unmatched. This CDR3 region has 15 residues. The germline V gene has CDR1 MDHEN and CDR2 SYDVKM. The CDR3 DNA sequence: TGTGCCAGCAGGTCCTTGACAGGGGGCGCGGAGACCCAGTACTTC. Its translation is CASRSLTGGAETQYF.

This clonotype has a count of ten or more. The chain couples TRBV3-1 to TRBJ2-1; no clear D gene. Per the germline V gene, CDR1 is LGHDT and CDR2 is YNNKEL (reference sequence). This CDR3 region has 13 residues. Trimming took 3 bases from V and 6 from J, leaving 9 bases between them. Written as DNA, the CDR3 is TGTGCCAGCAGCCATTCACGATCCAATGAGCAGTTCTTC. The encoded protein is CASSHSRSNEQFF.

This clonotype has at least ten counts. This chain uses TRBV20-1 with TRBJ2-5, with D tentatively TRBD2 (5 bases). The CDR3 is 15 residues long. CDR1 DFQATT and CDR2 SNEGSKA come from the germline V gene (reference sequence). Deletions cut 0 bases from V and 1 base from J, with 12 bases between. The CDR3, as DNA: TGCAGTGCTAGAGATGGGAGCGACCCCCAAGAGACCCAGTACTTC. The encoded protein is CSARDGSDPQETQYF.

This clonotype was seen more than once but under ten times. The J gene is TRBJ2-2, the V gene TRBV20-1; D possibly uses TRBD1 or TRBD2 (5 bases each). From germline, CDR1 is DFQATT and CDR2 SNEGSKA (reference sequence). V was cut by 6 bases and J by 1 base, with 18 bases left in between. The CDR3 has 16 amino acids. CDR3 in amino acids: CSANMGVERNTGELFF. Written as DNA, the CDR3 is TGCAGTGCCAACATGGGGGTAGAGAGGAACACCGGGGAGCTGTTTTTT.

V usage is TRBV6-1 and J usage is TRBJ2-7; no clear D. CDR1 and CDR2 from the germline V gene are MNHNS and SASEGT. The CDR3 is made up of 13 amino acids. V was pared by 7 bases and J by 2 bases, with 12 bases between. The CDR3 sequence is CASTQTVTYEQYF. The CDR3 DNA sequence: TGTGCCAGCACTCAGACGGTCACCTACGAGCAGTACTTC.

In the case of this clonotype: At one end the junction does not follow the germline gene, possibly because of a read error. The chain carries TRBV7-6 and TRBJ1-2; 7 bases match TRBD1. The germline gives CDR1 SGHVS, CDR2 FNYEAQ. This CDR3 is built from 13 residues. In DNA form, the CDR3 reads TGTGCCAGCACCTTAGGTACAGGGGATGGCTACACCTTC. It translates to CASTLGTGDGYTF. The full variable domain, in which reference TRBV7-6 and TRBJ1-2 provide the parts outside the CDR3, is GAGVSQSPRYKVTKRGQDVALRCDPISGHVSLYWYRQALGQGPEFLTYFNYEAQQDKSGLPNDRFSAERPEGSISTLTIQRTEQRDSAMYRCASTLGTGDGYTFGSGTRLTVV.

This clonotype was detected many times. The V and J genes are TRBV12-3 or TRBV12-4 and TRBJ2-1; D perhaps matches TRBD2 (5 bases). Trimming stripped 5 bases from V and 9 bases from J, with 17 bases between. The CDR3 runs 14 residues. CDR3 coding DNA: TGTGCCAGCAGTCCGGTAGACCGGGAAGTTGAGCAGTTCTTC. It is translated as CASSPVDREVEQFF.

This clonotype was seen repeatedly, ten times or more. The chain employs TRBV25-1 and TRBJ1-1; the match to TRBD1 covers 7 bases. The CDR3 length is 12 residues. Germline-derived CDR1 and CDR2 are MGHDK and SYGVNS. J gave up 6 bases and V 7 bases, and 5 bases lay outside the gene matches. The CDR3 DNA reads as TGTGCCAGCATAGCGGGGACAGCTGAAGCTTTCTTT. Translated, it gives CASIAGTAEAFF.

The V and J genes are TRBV4-1 and TRBJ2-5; 11 nucleotides match TRBD2. The CDR3 length is 14 residues. Germline V lookup: CDR1 MGHRA, CDR2 YSYEKL. V trimming: 4 bases; J trimming: 3 bases; junction bases outside the gene matches: 1. DNA for the CDR3: TGCGCCAGCAGCCCACTAGCGGGGGAAGAGACCCAGTACTTC. Its translation is CASSPLAGEETQYF.

A few counts support this clonotype. This chain uses TRBV29-1 with TRBJ2-2, with no clear D. V was clipped by 2 bases and J by 7 bases, with 8 bases between them. Germline loops: CDR1 SQVTM, CDR2 ANQGSEA. This CDR3 contains 12 residues. This chain's CDR3 is CSVEMANGELFF. The CDR3 nucleotides are TGCAGCGTTGAAATGGCGAACGGGGAGCTGTTTTTT.

This clonotype is judged medium-sized. This rearrangement joins TRBV29-1 to TRBJ2-5, with 11 positions matching TRBD2. V was clipped by 3 bases and J by 4 bases; unmatched bases: 13. Germline V lookup: CDR1 SQVTM, CDR2 ANQGSEA. This CDR3 region has 17 residues. The DNA for the CDR3 is TGCAGCGTTGAGGCAGGACTAGCGGGTTCCAAGAGAGAGACCCAGTACTTC. It encodes CSVEAGLAGSKRETQYF.

This clonotype is deemed medium-sized. The chain joins TRBV5-1 to TRBJ1-1, with D uncertain. The CDR3 totals 13 residues. Germline values: CDR1 SGHRS, CDR2 YFSETQ. Trimming removed 4 bases at V and 2 bases at J, with 9 bases between. In DNA, the CDR3 is TGCGCCAGCAGCCGTAAGATTAACACTGAAGCTTTCTTT. It encodes CASSRKINTEAFF.

This clonotype is categorized as medium-sized. The genes are TRBV7-2 and TRBJ1-1; a possible D gene is TRBD1 (6 bases). The V end lost 1 base, the J end lost 0 bases, and 9 bases lay between the germline ends. The germline CDR1 and CDR2 sequences are SGHTA and FQGNSA. The CDR3 is 15 amino acids. The CDR3 loop is CASSLDRGVNTEAFF. The CDR3 bases are TGTGCCAGCAGCTTAGATAGGGGGGTGAACACTGAAGCTTTCTTT.

The J gene is TRBJ2-5, the V gene TRBV6-6; TRBD2 matches at 9 bases. The V segment lost 2 bases and the J segment 0 bases; nucleotides outside the gene matches: 4. The germline gives CDR1 MNHNY, CDR2 SVGAGI (reference sequence). The CDR3 has 16 amino acids. CDR3 DNA sequence: TGTGCCAGCAGTTACCCGGCGGGGGGGAACCAAGAGACCCAGTACTTC. This codes for CASSYPAGGNQETQYF.

In its sample, this clonotype is medium-sized. This chain uses TRBV27 with TRBJ2-7; unclear D gene. V shed 2 bases and J shed 0 bases, with 8 bases lying between them. CDR3 length: 14 amino acids. Germline V gives CDR1 MNHEY, CDR2 SMNVEV (reference sequence). CDR3 amino acids: CASSLNWDSYEQYF. Written as DNA, the CDR3 is TGTGCCAGCAGTTTAAATTGGGACTCCTACGAGCAGTACTTC.

This clonotype is medium-sized in the sample. The CDR3 DNA reads TGCAGTGCTAGAGTCACTAGCGGGAGGGTGGCCGGGGAGCTGTTTTTT. Its translation: CSARVTSGRVAGELFF. V is TRBV20-1 and J is TRBJ2-2, with 13 bases that match TRBD2. The J segment lost 6 bases and the V segment lost 1 base, leaving 5 bases of the junction unmatched. In germline, CDR1 is DFQATT, CDR2 SNEGSKA (reference sequence). CDR3 length: 16 amino acids.

In this sample, this clonotype is medium-sized. The gene calls are TRBV5-1 and TRBJ2-5; D gene ambiguous. The CDR3 runs to 16 residues. From germline, CDR1 is SGHRS and CDR2 YFSETQ. V was pared by 1 base and J by 2 bases, with 15 bases between. The CDR3: CASSLRSGSQQETQYF. CDR3 DNA: TGCGCCAGCAGCTTGCGGTCAGGTTCTCAACAAGAGACCCAGTACTTC. Based on the CDR3 plus reference TRBV5-1 and TRBJ2-5, the full variable domain is KAGVTQTPRYLIKTRGQQVTLSCSPISGHRSVSWYQQTPGQGLQFLFEYFSETQRNKGNFPGRFSGRQFSNSRSEMNVSTLELGDSALYLCASSLRSGSQQETQYFGPGTRLLVL.

Relative to its sample, this clonotype is medium-sized. The J gene is TRBJ2-5, the V gene TRBV20-1; tentatively, D is TRBD2 (5 bases). Germline V CDR1 and CDR2: DFQATT, SNEGSKA (reference sequence). V lost 5 bases and J 2 bases, leaving 18 bases between the germline ends. The CDR3 extends over 15 amino acids. The CDR3 here is CSASVDSYTQETQYF. For the CDR3, the DNA is TGCAGTGCTTCGGTGGACTCCTATACACAAGAGACCCAGTACTTC.